These 26 T cell receptor beta chains came from one sample sequenced in a study of cytomegalovirus exposure and HLA in healthy donors. Measured with immunoSEQ multiplex PCR; TCRdb has only the in-frame clones, and not every one. The table includes around 190,000 clones, 85% detected once. Sequenced input: PBMCs. These receptors were collected from a man younger than 30 in good health and CMV-seropositive.

This sequence joins TRBV13 and TRBJ2-1; a possible D gene is TRBD1 (5 bases). The length of the CDR3 is 15 residues. V lost 5 bases and J 0 bases, leaving 11 bases between the germline ends. Germline assignment: CDR1 PRHDT and CDR2 FYEKMQ (reference sequence). The CDR3 bases are TGTGCCAGCAGCCCGACAGAGAGCTCCTACAATGAGCAGTTCTTC. Its protein is CASSPTESSYNEQFF.

This rearrangement joins TRBV4-1 to TRBJ2-2; TRBD1 matches 9 bases. Germline CDR1 reads MGHRA; CDR2 reads YSYEKL. This CDR3 is built from 15 residues. J lost 4 bases, V lost 5 bases, and 5 bases had no gene match. The CDR3 sequence is CASSTGTGSTGELFF. The DNA for the CDR3 is TGCGCCAGCAGCACCGGGACAGGGTCCACCGGGGAGCTGTTTTTT.

The chain combines TRBV11-1 with TRBJ2-7; no reliable D call. Between the trimmed V and J ends, which lost 4 bases and 1 base, there was a span of 5 bases. The V gene's germline CDR1 is SGHAT and CDR2 FQDESV (reference sequence). The CDR3 length is 12 residues. The chain's CDR3 is CASSSGSYEQYF. CDR3 bases: TGTGCCAGCAGCTCAGGATCCTACGAGCAGTACTTC.

The chain combines TRBV27 with TRBJ1-5; 11 nucleotides match TRBD1. There are 16 residues in the CDR3. Germline V lookup: CDR1 MNHEY, CDR2 SMNVEV (reference sequence). Germline trimming cut 8 bases from V and 7 bases from J; bases unmatched to any gene: 13. The CDR3: CASARQTGQGEQPQHF. The CDR3 DNA is TGTGCCAGCGCCCGCCAGACGGGACAGGGGGAGCAGCCCCAGCATTTT.

This clone was detected once. The genes are TRBV11-3 and TRBJ2-7; D ambiguous. V was shortened by 10 bases and J by 1 base, with 17 bases between the two germline ends. Germline CDR1 reads SGHNT; CDR2 reads YENEEA. This CDR3 spans 14 amino acids. Here the CDR3 DNA reads TGTGCCACCAGGCCCTCCTACCTGTCCTACGAGCAGTACTTC. It encodes CATRPSYLSYEQYF.

The V call is TRBV7-6, the J call TRBJ2-5, with 13 bases identical to TRBD2. The CDR3 is made up of 16 amino acids. V shed 4 bases and J 5 bases; nucleotides not matched to a gene: 7. Looked up from germline, CDR1 is SGHVS and CDR2 is FNYEAQ. In DNA form, the CDR3 reads TGTGCCAGCAGCTCCCTCGGACTAGCGGGAGATGAGACCCAGTACTTC. Protein product: CASSSLGLAGDETQYF.

This chain links TRBV9 with TRBJ2-1; 7 bases are a match to TRBD1. The CDR3 runs to 14 residues. CDR1 is SGDLS, CDR2 YYNGEE, per germline. After removal of 2 bases from V and 7 bases from J, the junction contained 6 bases not matched to a gene. CDR3 region: CASSVSQGDNEQFF. The CDR3 DNA is TGTGCCAGCAGCGTTAGTCAGGGGGATAATGAGCAGTTCTTC. Variable domain in full (rest from reference TRBV9 and TRBJ2-1): DSGVTQTPKHLITATGQRVTLRCSPRSGDLSVYWYQQSLDQGLQFLIQYYNGEERAKGNILERFSAQQFPDLHSELNLSSLELGDSALYFCASSVSQGDNEQFFGPGTRLTVL.

In its sample, this clone was seen many times. Written as DNA, the CDR3 is TGTGCCAGCAGCGGGACTAGCGGGATGAAAGAGCAGTACTTC. Translating gives CASSGTSGMKEQYF. The chain combines TRBV6-6 with TRBJ2-7, with TRBD2 matching over 13 bases. Trimming removed 6 bases from V and 7 bases from J; junction bases left unmatched: 6. CDR3 size: 14 residues. The germline V gene encodes CDR1 MNHNY and CDR2 SVGAGI (reference sequence).

The V call is TRBV7-9, the J call TRBJ2-6; TRBD2 might be the D (5 bases). The V gene lost 7 bases and the J gene lost 4 bases, with 8 bases spanning the gap. Germline CDR1 is SEHNR and CDR2 is FQNEAQ (reference sequence). The CDR3 totals 13 residues. The CDR3, as DNA: TGTGCCAGCACAGCGGCAGGGGCCAACGTCCTGACTTTC. This translates into CASTAAGANVLTF.

This sequence joins TRBV7-3 and TRBJ2-2; D unresolved. The CDR3 is 12 amino acids. Germline CDR1 and CDR2: SGHTA and FQGTGA. Between the trimmed V and J ends, which lost 0 bases and 8 bases, there was a span of 4 bases. CDR3 DNA sequence: TGTGCCAGCAGCTTAACCTTGGGGGAGCTGTTTTTT. It translates to CASSLTLGELFF.

This clone was seen a few times. V and J are TRBV15 and TRBJ2-1, with 10 bases fitting TRBD2. CDR3 length: 13 amino acids. V gave up 0 bases and J gave up 15 bases; unmatched junction bases: 5. CDR1 and CDR2 (germline): LNHNV, YYDKDF (reference sequence). The CDR3, as DNA: TGTGCCACCAGCAGAGAGAGCGGGGGGGCGGTGTTCTTC. Protein sequence: CATSRESGGAVFF.

This clone was counted only a few times. The chain recombines TRBV7-9 with TRBJ2-7; D might be TRBD1 (6 bases). The V end was cut by 5 bases, the J end by 3 bases, with 23 bases between. CDR1 and CDR2 from the germline V gene are SEHNR and FQNEAQ (reference sequence). The CDR3 has 17 residues. CDR3 residues: CASSPIRSGEQHYEQYF. As DNA, the CDR3 is TGTGCCAGCAGCCCCATAAGATCAGGGGAGCAGCACTACGAGCAGTACTTC.

The chain couples TRBV7-9 to TRBJ2-7, with 13 bases identical to TRBD2. The CDR3 runs to 16 residues. Germline V lookup: CDR1 SEHNR, CDR2 FQNEAQ (reference sequence). The V and J ends lost 3 bases and 6 bases, in that order; junction bases with no gene match: 8. This CDR3 reads CASSFELAGGLGEQYF. The CDR3 bases are TGTGCCAGCAGCTTCGAACTAGCGGGAGGGCTAGGCGAGCAGTACTTC.

This clone came up a few times. This chain connects TRBV7-8 to TRBJ1-6; maybe TRBD1 (5 bases). The CDR3 is made up of 13 amino acids. Deletions cut 5 bases from V and 6 bases from J, with 8 bases between. CDR1 SGHVS and CDR2 FQNEAQ come from the germline V gene. The DNA of the CDR3 is TGTGCCAGCAGCCCAGACAGTAATTCACCCCTCCACTTT. Translating gives CASSPDSNSPLHF.

Points on this clone: This same CDR3 is encoded by further DNA sequences in the sample. The rearrangement links TRBV2 to TRBJ2-1, with D possibly TRBD1 on 5 matching bases. The CDR3 is 14 residues long. Trimming pared 5 bases from V and 1 base from J, leaving 9 bases between. Per germline, CDR1 SNHLY and CDR2 FYNNEI. The DNA for the CDR3 is TGTGCCAGCAGTCGAACAGGATCCTACAATGAGCAGTTCTTC. Its protein is CASSRTGSYNEQFF.

The chain is built from TRBV7-9 and TRBJ2-1; 14 bases map to TRBD2. The CDR3 contains 15 residues. V was clipped by 6 bases and J by 8 bases; unmatched bases: 6. Germline assignment: CDR1 SEHNR and CDR2 FQNEAQ (reference sequence). The CDR3 here is CASSTGTSGGDEQFF. CDR3 bases: TGTGCCAGCAGTACCGGGACTAGCGGGGGTGATGAGCAGTTCTTC.

V gene TRBV27 combines with J gene TRBJ2-7; D might be TRBD1 (6 bases). The germline gives CDR1 MNHEY, CDR2 SMNVEV (reference sequence). The ends were cut back, 5 bases at V and 2 bases at J, with 13 bases in the middle. This CDR3 is built from 14 residues. CDR3 nucleotide sequence: TGTGCCAGCAGTCTCGCCAAGGGGGCCTACGAGCAGTACTTC. Residues: CASSLAKGAYEQYF.

The chain couples TRBV9 to TRBJ2-2, with D possibly matching TRBD2 (6 bases). The V gene lost 0 bases and the J gene lost 2 bases, with 26 bases spanning the gap. CDR1 and CDR2 from the germline V gene are SGDLS and YYNGEE. This CDR3 region has 21 residues. CDR3 in amino acids: CASSVAVEERAGRSNTGELFF. DNA of the CDR3: TGTGCCAGCAGCGTAGCGGTGGAGGAGCGGGCCGGGCGGAGCAACACCGGGGAGCTGTTTTTT.

The chain has TRBV6-5 and TRBJ1-1; 9 bases are shared with TRBD1. CDR1 is MNHEY and CDR2 is SVGAGI in the germline V gene. The CDR3 spans 13 residues. Unmatched junction bases numbered 2, after V lost 5 bases and J lost 4 bases. The CDR3 region has the DNA TGTGCCAGCAGTCTACAGGGGGCCACTGAAGCTTTCTTT. This translates into CASSLQGATEAFF.

The chain links TRBV5-1 to TRBJ2-3, with 7 bases identical to TRBD2. Germline lookup yields CDR1 SGHRS and CDR2 YFSETQ. This CDR3 has 16 residues. The V gene end was trimmed by 0 bases and the J gene end by 2 bases; junction bases not matched to a gene: 6. The CDR3: CASSLEASGVTDTQYF. CDR3 nucleotides: TGCGCCAGCAGCTTGGAGGCTAGCGGAGTCACAGATACGCAGTATTTT.

In DNA form, the CDR3 reads TGCGCCAGCAGCTTGGGAACAGGGAACGGTCAGCCCCAGCATTTT. Translating it yields CASSLGTGNGQPQHF. The chain combines TRBV5-1 with TRBJ1-5; possibly TRBD1 for D (6 bases). CDR3 length: 15 amino acids. CDR1 and CDR2 from the germline V gene are SGHRS and YFSETQ. Trimming stripped 0 bases from V and 6 bases from J, with 13 bases between.

This chain joins TRBV6-1 and TRBJ1-2; perhaps TRBD1 as D (5 bases). Germline assignment: CDR1 MNHNS and CDR2 SASEGT. V was shortened by 2 bases and J by 2 bases, with 9 bases between the two germline ends. CDR3 length: 14 residues. The CDR3 reads CASSEPGGNYGYTF. CDR3 nucleotides: TGTGCCAGCAGTGAACCCGGGGGAAACTATGGCTACACCTTC.

The chain employs TRBV29-1 and TRBJ2-3, with 10 bases that match TRBD2. CDR1 and CDR2 from the germline V gene are SQVTM and ANQGSEA. The ends lost 1 base at V and 6 bases at J; junction bases unmatched: 7. The CDR3 has 15 residues. This CDR3 is CSVEGEAGGLDTQYF. The DNA for the CDR3 is TGCAGCGTTGAAGGTGAAGCGGGAGGGTTGGATACGCAGTATTTT.

The chain recombines TRBV25-1 with TRBJ2-5, with a weak D call TRBD2 (6 bases). Trimming removed 1 base at V and 12 bases at J, with 24 bases between. CDR1 MGHDK and CDR2 SYGVNS come from the germline V gene. This CDR3 spans 16 amino acids. Here the CDR3 reads CASSELEGTYYPAKYF. In DNA, the CDR3 is TGTGCCAGCAGTGAATTGGAGGGAACCTACTACCCCGCCAAGTACTTC.

This clone turned up a few times. V gene TRBV11-3 combines with J gene TRBJ2-1; D perhaps matches TRBD2 (5 bases). CDR1 is SGHNT, CDR2 YENEEA, per germline. CDR3 length: 15 amino acids. Trimming removed 1 base from V and 5 bases from J, with 12 bases in between. For the CDR3, the DNA is TGTGCCAGCAGCTTAGGCAGGAGGCTTAACAATGAGCAGTTCTTC. It translates to CASSLGRRLNNEQFF.

In DNA form, the CDR3 reads TGTGCCAGCAGCCAGTTTAGTCAGGGGGCAGGAGCTTTCTTT. Amino acid sequence: CASSQFSQGAGAFF. V and J are TRBV4-2 and TRBJ1-1, with 8 bases matching TRBD1. This CDR3 comprises 14 residues. The ends lost 3 bases at V and 10 bases at J; junction bases unmatched: 10. Germline V gives CDR1 LGHNA, CDR2 YNFKEQ.